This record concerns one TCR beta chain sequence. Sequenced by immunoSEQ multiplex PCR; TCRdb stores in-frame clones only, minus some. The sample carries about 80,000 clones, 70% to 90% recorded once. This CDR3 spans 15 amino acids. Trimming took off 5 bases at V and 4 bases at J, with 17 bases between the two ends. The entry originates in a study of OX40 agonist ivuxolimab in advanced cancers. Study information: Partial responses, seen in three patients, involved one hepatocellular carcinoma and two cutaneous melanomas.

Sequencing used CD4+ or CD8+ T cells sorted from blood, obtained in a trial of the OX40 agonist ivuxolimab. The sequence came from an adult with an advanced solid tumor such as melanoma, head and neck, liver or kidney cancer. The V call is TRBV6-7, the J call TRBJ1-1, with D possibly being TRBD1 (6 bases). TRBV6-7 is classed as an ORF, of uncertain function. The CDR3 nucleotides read TGTGCCAGCAGTAAGGGACCAGGGGATGCCACTGAAGCTTTCTTT. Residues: CASSKGPGDATEAFF.